Here is one T cell receptor beta chain with its context. Its antigen remains unknown. Time point denoted: inflamed ileum from the surgical specimen. Trimming removed 1 base at V and 4 bases at J, with 17 bases between. The germline gives CDR1 MGHRA, CDR2 YSYEKL. The CDR3 length is 17 residues. The data are from a study of T cell repertoires in ileal Crohn's disease. Across the whole study: Postoperative therapy was given to about half: eleven to twelve thiopurines, roughly 18 anti-TNF agents. Around 0.45 micrograms of biopsy DNA per sample underwent TCRB immunosequencing.

Sequenced by immunoSEQ multiplex PCR; TCRdb stores in-frame clones only, minus some. The sample holds roughly 5,800 clones; roughly 80% are singletons and the top ten take approximately 38%. Findings and caveats of the study: Sorted CD8 T cells held more high-frequency clones than CD4. Active smokers at surgery had more clonal expansions than non-smokers.

This chain uses TRBV4-1 with TRBJ2-1; D tentatively fits TRBD1 or TRBD2 (5 bases each). The clonotype comes from an adult with Crohn's disease. The sample was ileal tissue. In DNA, the CDR3 is TGCGCCAGCAGCCAAGTAGCCGGGACCAGCATATACAATGAGCAGTTCTTC. This encodes CASSQVAGTSIYNEQFF.